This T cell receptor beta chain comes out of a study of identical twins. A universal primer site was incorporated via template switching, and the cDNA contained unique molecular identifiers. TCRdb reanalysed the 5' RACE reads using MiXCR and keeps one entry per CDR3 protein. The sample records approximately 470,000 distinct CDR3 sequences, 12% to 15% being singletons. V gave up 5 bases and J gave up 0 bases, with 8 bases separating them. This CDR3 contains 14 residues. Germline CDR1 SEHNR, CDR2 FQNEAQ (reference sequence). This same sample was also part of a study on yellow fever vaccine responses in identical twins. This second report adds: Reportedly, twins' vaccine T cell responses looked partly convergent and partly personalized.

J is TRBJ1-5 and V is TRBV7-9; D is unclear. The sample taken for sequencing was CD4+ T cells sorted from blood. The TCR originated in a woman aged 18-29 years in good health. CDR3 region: CASSHSYSNQPQHF. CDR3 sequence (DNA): TGTGCCAGCAGCCACAGTTATAGCAATCAGCCCCAGCATTTT.